This T cell receptor (beta chain) was obtained from a study of cytomegalovirus exposure and HLA in healthy donors. Study background: Clustering assigned about 80% of the approximately 400 genotyped donors to the Caucasian-associated ancestry cluster. Overall study findings and caveats: The productive fraction for most TCR beta V segments was about 90% or about 30% in an earlier analysis. The authors listed around 150 TCR beta chains as cytomegalovirus-associated. DRB1 had the most TCR associations and HLA-C the fewest, a later analysis found, with rates varying by HLA locus.

It was with 60 Vbeta and 13 Jbeta primers that the PCR ran. TCRdb's table, derived via immunoSEQ multiplex PCR, lists solely in-frame clones and lacks some. Of about 150,000 clones in the sample, about 79% are singletons; the top ten hold 1.7%. Germline CDR1 is LNHNV and CDR2 is YYDKDF (reference sequence). Trimming shortened V by 2 bases and J by 5 bases, and 12 bases separated the two germline ends. CDR3 length: 14 residues. Remarks on this clone: The antigen remains unidentified.

The source is a woman aged 25 to 39 in good health and CMV-seronegative. Sequences were obtained from PBMCs. The rearrangement joins TRBV15 to TRBJ1-2; TRBD1 might be the D (5 bases). The CDR3 loop is CATSRQGTLYGYTF. The DNA of the CDR3 is TGTGCCACCAGCAGACAGGGTACCCTGTATGGCTACACCTTC. The whole variable domain, filled in from reference TRBV15 and TRBJ1-2, reads DAMVIQNPRYQVTQFGKPVTLSCSQTLNHNVMYWYQQKSSQAPKLLFHYYDKDFNNEADTPDNFQSRRPNTSFCFLDIRSPGLGDTAMYLCATSRQGTLYGYTFGSGTRLTVV.